A single T cell receptor beta chain is shown here with its context. As yet, its antigen is unknown. The source of the sample is a study of cytomegalovirus exposure and HLA in healthy donors. Whole-study results and caveats: With later analysis, a missense DCLRE1C variant became linked to TCR beta V- and J-gene trimming.

13 Jbeta primers and 60 Vbeta primers were used for the PCR. TCRdb keeps only in-frame clones here, not all; method: immunoSEQ multiplex PCR. The sample consists of more than 85,000 clones, just under 80% of them appearing once. Germline values: CDR1 SEHNR, CDR2 FQNEAQ (reference sequence). The ends lost 2 bases at V and 6 bases at J; junction bases unmatched: 5. This CDR3 is built from 14 residues. The TCR was taken from a man aged 30 to 39 in good health and CMV-seronegative. The rearrangement uses TRBV7-9 and TRBJ2-5, with TRBD1 matching 8 bases. Source material: PBMCs. The CDR3 loop is CASSLQGAKKTQYF. The CDR3 DNA follows: TGTGCCAGCAGCTTACAGGGGGCAAAAAAGACCCAGTACTTC. The complete variable domain, with remaining parts taken from reference TRBV7-9 and TRBJ2-5, reads DTGVSQNPRHKITKRGQNVTFRCDPISEHNRLYWYRQTLGQGPEFLTYFQNEAQLEKSRLLSDRFSAERPKGSFSTLEIQRTEQGDSAMYLCASSLQGAKKTQYFGPGTRLLVL.